The clone carrying this T cell receptor beta chain came up many times. The germline V gene has CDR1 SGHAT and CDR2 FQNNGV. CDR3 length: 15 residues. J gave up 9 bases and V 7 bases, and 15 bases lay outside the gene matches. These data belong to a study of T cells in Graves' hyperthyroidism and ophthalmopathy. Using RNA transcripts as the source, TCR beta CDR3 regions were amplified. During a first-round RT-PCR of the TCR CDR3, the HTBI primer set was used. TCRdb reprocessed the multiplex PCR reads via MiXCR and lists one record per CDR3 protein. Here the sample spans around 200,000 distinct CDR3 sequences, about 18% being singletons.

The sample consisted of blood. The TCR originated in a woman in her 50s with Graves' hyperthyroidism. This chain links TRBV11-2 with TRBJ2-1, with TRBD2 matching over 7 bases. The CDR3 nucleotides are TGTGCCAGCACTCCCTGGGGACTAAAGGGTGGTGAGCAGTTCTTC. Translated, it gives CASTPWGLKGGEQFF.